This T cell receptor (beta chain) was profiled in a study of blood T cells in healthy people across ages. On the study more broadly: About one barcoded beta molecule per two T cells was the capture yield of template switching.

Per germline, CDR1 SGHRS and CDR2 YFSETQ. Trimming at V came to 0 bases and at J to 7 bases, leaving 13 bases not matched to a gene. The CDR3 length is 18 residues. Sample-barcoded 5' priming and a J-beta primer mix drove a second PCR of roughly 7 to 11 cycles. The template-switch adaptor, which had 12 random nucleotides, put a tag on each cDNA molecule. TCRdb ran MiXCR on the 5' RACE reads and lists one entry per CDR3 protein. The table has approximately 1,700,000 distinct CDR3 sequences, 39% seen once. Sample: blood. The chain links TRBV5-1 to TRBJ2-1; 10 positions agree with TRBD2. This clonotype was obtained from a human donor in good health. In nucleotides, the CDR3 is TGCGCCAGCAGCTTGGCCCTAGCGGGGGCGGATATGTGGAATGAGCAGTTCTTC. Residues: CASSLALAGADMWNEQFF.